This T cell receptor (beta chain) was obtained from a study of radiation and T cells in renal cell carcinoma. Documented time point: blood 4 weeks post-SBRT, at nephrectomy. Specified treatment: 15 Gy SBRT to primary tumor, nephrectomy 4 weeks later. Sequencing used immunoSEQ multiplex PCR; TCRdb keeps in-frame clones, though not all of them. The sample lists roughly 160,000 clones; 88% were seen once. V was cut by 6 bases and J by 0 bases, with 3 bases left in between. The CDR3 is 11 residues long. CDR1 SGHTA and CDR2 FQGNSA come from the germline V gene. The source material was blood, sampled from a patient whose treatment included radiotherapy and nephrectomy. The chain is built from TRBV7-2 and TRBJ2-7, with D unclear. This TCR was recovered from a woman in her 50s with renal cell carcinoma. The CDR3 DNA is TGTGCCAGCAGATCCTCCTACGAGCAGTACTTC. Its protein product is CASRSSYEQYF. The variable domain in full, with the rest retrieved from reference TRBV7-2 and TRBJ2-7, is GAGVSQSPSNKVTEKGKDVELRCDPISGHTALYWYRQSLGQGLEFLIYFQGNSAPDKSGLPSDRFSAERTGGSVSTLTIQRTQQEDSAVYLCASRSSYEQYFGPGTRLTVT.